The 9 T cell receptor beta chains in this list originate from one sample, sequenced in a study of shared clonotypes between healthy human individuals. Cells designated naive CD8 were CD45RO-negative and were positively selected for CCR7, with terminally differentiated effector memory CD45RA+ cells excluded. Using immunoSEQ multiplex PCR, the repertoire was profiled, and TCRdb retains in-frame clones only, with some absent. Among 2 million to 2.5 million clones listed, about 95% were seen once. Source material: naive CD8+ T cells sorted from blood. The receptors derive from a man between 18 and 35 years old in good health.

CDR3 protein: CASSMGQRTEAFF. CDR3 DNA: TGTGCCAGTAGTATGGGACAGAGAACTGAAGCTTTCTTT. This rearrangement joins TRBV19 to TRBJ1-1, with 7 bases identical to TRBD1. The germline V gene encodes CDR1 LNHDA and CDR2 SQIVND (reference sequence). CDR3 length: 13 amino acids. J lost 5 bases, V lost 3 bases, and 3 bases had no gene match.

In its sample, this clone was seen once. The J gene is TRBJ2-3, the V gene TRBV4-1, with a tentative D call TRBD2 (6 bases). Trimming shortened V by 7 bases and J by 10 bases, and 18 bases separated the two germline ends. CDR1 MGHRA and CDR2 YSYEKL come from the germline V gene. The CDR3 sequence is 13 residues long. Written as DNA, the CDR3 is TGCGCCAGCACCCTGGGGGGTACGAATCCGCAGTATTTT. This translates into CASTLGGTNPQYF.

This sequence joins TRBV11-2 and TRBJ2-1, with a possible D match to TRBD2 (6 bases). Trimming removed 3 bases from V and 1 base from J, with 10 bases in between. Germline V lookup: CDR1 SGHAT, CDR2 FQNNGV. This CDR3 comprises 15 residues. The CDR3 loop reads CASSFPAGSYNEQFF. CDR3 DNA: TGTGCCAGCAGCTTTCCGGCGGGATCCTACAATGAGCAGTTCTTC.

As DNA, the CDR3 is TGCGCCAGCAGCCAAGATTCCCCCCATCGGGGGGGTCTCTACGAGCAGTACTTC. This translates into CASSQDSPHRGGLYEQYF. The chain uses TRBV4-1 and TRBJ2-7, with 8 positions matching TRBD2. The V gene end was trimmed by 0 bases and the J gene end by 3 bases; junction bases not matched to a gene: 13. This CDR3 has 18 residues. Germline V gives CDR1 MGHRA, CDR2 YSYEKL.

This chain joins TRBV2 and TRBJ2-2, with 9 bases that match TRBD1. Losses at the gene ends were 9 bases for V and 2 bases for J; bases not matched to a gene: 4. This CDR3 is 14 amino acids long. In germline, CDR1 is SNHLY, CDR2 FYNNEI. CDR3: CARQGARNTGELFF. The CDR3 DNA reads TGTGCCAGACAGGGGGCAAGAAACACCGGGGAGCTGTTTTTT.

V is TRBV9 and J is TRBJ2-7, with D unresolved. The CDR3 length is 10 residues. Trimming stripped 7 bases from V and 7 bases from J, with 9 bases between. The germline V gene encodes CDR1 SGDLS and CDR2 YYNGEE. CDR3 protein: CASGEREQYF. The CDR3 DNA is TGTGCCAGCGGGGAAAGGGAGCAGTACTTC. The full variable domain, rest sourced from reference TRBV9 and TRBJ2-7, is DSGVTQTPKHLITATGQRVTLRCSPRSGDLSVYWYQQSLDQGLQFLIQYYNGEERAKGNILERFSAQQFPDLHSELNLSSLELGDSALYFCASGEREQYFGPGTRLTVT.

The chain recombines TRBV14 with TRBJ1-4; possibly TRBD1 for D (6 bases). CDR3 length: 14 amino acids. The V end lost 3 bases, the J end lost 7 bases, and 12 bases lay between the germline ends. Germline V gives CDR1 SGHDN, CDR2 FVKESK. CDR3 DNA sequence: TGTGCCAGCAGCCACCCCGGGGGCGGTGAAAAACTGTTTTTT. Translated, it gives CASSHPGGGEKLFF.

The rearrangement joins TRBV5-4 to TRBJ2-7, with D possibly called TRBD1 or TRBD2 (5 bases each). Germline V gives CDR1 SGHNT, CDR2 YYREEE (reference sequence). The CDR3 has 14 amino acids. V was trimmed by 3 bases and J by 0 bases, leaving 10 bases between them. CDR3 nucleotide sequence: TGTGCCAGCAGCTGGGACGGTAGCTCCTACGAGCAGTACTTC. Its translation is CASSWDGSSYEQYF. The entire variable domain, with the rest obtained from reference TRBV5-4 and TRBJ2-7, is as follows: ETGVTQSPTHLIKTRGQQVTLRCSSQSGHNTVSWYQQALGQGPQFIFQYYREEENGRGNFPPRFSGLQFPNYSSELNVNALELDDSALYLCASSWDGSSYEQYFGPGTRLTVT.

CDR3 DNA sequence: TGCAGCGTGGAGGATGGAGCGGGCTATCACTATGGCTACACCTTC. This encodes CSVEDGAGYHYGYTF. The V gene is TRBV29-1, the J gene TRBJ1-2; D uncertain. Germline V lookup: CDR1 SQVTM, CDR2 ANQGSEA. This CDR3 is 15 amino acids long. V dropped 6 bases and J dropped 3 bases, with 20 bases sitting between them.